The clone carrying this TCR beta chain has ten or more counts. Its antigen is still unknown. As for time point: longitudinal time-point 1 (baseline). These data belong to a study of neurological immune-mediated disorders. General study points: The absence of shared CDR3 amino acid sequences among expanded clones across subjects suggests private repertoires in all groups. HTLV-1-associated myelopathy had the most TCR clonal expansion, whereas multiple sclerosis had the least (lower than in healthy controls).

V was pared by 0 bases and J by 3 bases, with 12 bases between. CDR1 is MGHRA and CDR2 is YSYEKL in the germline V gene. The CDR3 is 17 amino acids. 5'RACE employing 10-nucleotide random UMIs yielded the cDNA. TCRdb independently ran MiXCR on the 5' RACE reads; one entry per CDR3 protein. The sample contains roughly 75,000 distinct CDR3 sequences, roughly 13% of which appear only once. The chain links TRBV4-1 to TRBJ2-6; D is possibly TRBD1 or TRBD2 (6 bases each). The sample was PBMCs. The clonotype was recovered from a female donor with HTLV-1-associated myelopathy (HAM/TSP). The CDR3 spells CASSQDEGGGGANVLTF. CDR3 in DNA: TGCGCCAGCAGCCAAGATGAGGGGGGTGGTGGGGCCAACGTCCTGACTTTC.